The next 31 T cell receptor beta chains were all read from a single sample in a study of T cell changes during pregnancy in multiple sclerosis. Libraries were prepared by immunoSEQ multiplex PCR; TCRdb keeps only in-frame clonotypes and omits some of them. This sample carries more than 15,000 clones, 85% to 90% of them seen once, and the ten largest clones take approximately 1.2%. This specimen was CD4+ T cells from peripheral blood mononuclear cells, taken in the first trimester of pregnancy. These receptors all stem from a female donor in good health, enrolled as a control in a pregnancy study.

The CDR3 loop reads CASSLGTSGGEQFF. DNA of the CDR3: TGTGCCAGCAGCTTAGGGACTAGCGGCGGTGAGCAGTTCTTC. The V call is TRBV7-2, the J call TRBJ2-1; TRBD2 matches 10 bases. The CDR3 has 14 amino acids. J was trimmed by 9 bases and V by 1 base; bases with no gene match: 3. Germline V gene data show CDR1 as SGHTA and CDR2 as FQGNSA.

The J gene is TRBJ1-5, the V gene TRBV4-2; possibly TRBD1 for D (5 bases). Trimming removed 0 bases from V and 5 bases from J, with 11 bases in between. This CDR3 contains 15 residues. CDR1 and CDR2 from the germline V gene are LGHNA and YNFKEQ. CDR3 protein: CASSQDRAGDQPQHF. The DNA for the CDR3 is TGTGCCAGCAGCCAAGATAGGGCGGGGGATCAGCCCCAGCATTTT.

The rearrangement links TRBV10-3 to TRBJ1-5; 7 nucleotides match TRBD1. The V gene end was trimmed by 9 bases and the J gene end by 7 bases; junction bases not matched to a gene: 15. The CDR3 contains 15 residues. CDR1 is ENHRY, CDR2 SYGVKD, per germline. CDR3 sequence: CAIQKEQGLGQPQHF. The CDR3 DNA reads TGTGCCATTCAAAAAGAACAGGGGTTGGGGCAGCCCCAGCATTTT.

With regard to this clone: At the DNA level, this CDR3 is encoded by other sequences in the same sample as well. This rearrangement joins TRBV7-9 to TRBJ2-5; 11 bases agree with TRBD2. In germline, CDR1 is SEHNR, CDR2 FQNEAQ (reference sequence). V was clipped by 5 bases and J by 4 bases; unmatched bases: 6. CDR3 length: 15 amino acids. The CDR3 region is CASSPGLAGGETQYF. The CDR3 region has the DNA TGTGCCAGCAGCCCCGGACTAGCGGGCGGAGAGACCCAGTACTTC.

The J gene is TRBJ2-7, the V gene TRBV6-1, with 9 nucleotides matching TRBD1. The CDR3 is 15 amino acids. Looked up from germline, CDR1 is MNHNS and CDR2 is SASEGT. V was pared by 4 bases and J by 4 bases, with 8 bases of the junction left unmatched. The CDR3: CASSVGTGRWYEQYF. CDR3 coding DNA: TGTGCCAGCAGTGTGGGGACAGGGAGGTGGTACGAGCAGTACTTC.

CDR3 nucleotide sequence: TGTGCCAGCAGTCAGACTAGCGGGGACTACAATGAGCAGTTCTTC. Translated, it gives CASSQTSGDYNEQFF. The V gene is TRBV11-3, the J gene TRBJ2-1; 11 bases align to TRBD2. The germline V gene encodes CDR1 SGHNT and CDR2 YENEEA. The J segment lost 3 bases and the V segment lost 6 bases, leaving 4 bases of the junction unmatched. The CDR3 is 15 amino acids.

The CDR3 DNA reads TGTGCCAGCAGTAAACAGTCGTACGAGCAGTACTTC. Residues: CASSKQSYEQYF. The chain employs TRBV5-4 and TRBJ2-7; D call uncertain. The length of the CDR3 is 12 residues. Germline V gives CDR1 SGHNT, CDR2 YYREEE (reference sequence). The V and J ends lost 5 bases and 4 bases respectively, with 10 bases between them.

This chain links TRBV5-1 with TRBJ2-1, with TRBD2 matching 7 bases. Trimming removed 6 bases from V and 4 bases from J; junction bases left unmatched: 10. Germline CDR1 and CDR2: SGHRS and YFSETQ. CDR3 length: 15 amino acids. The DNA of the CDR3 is TGCGCCAGCAACGAGGGCGGGAGCTCTTACAATGAGCAGTTCTTC. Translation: CASNEGGSSYNEQFF.

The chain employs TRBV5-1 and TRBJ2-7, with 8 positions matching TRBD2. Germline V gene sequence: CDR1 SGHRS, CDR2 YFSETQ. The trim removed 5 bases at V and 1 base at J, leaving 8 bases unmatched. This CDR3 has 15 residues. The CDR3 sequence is CASRFGSGTSYEQYF. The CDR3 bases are TGCGCCAGCAGGTTCGGTAGCGGGACGTCCTACGAGCAGTACTTC.

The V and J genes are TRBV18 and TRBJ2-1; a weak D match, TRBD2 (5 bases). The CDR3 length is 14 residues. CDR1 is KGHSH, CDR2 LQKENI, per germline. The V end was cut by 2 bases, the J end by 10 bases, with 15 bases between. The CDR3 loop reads CASSPSTLVWEQFF. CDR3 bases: TGTGCCAGCTCACCATCGACACTAGTATGGGAGCAGTTCTTC. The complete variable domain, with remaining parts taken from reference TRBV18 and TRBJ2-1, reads NAGVMQNPRHLVRRRGQEARLRCSPMKGHSHVYWYRQLPEEGLKFMVYLQKENIIDESGMPKERFSAEFPKEGPSILRIQQVVRGDSAAYFCASSPSTLVWEQFFGPGTRLTVL.

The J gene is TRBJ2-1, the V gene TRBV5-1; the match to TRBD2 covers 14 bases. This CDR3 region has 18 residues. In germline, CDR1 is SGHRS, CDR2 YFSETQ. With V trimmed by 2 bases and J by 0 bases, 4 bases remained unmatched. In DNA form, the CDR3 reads TGCGCCAGCAGCTTACCTGGGACTAGCGGGGGCTCCTACAATGAGCAGTTCTTC. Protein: CASSLPGTSGGSYNEQFF.

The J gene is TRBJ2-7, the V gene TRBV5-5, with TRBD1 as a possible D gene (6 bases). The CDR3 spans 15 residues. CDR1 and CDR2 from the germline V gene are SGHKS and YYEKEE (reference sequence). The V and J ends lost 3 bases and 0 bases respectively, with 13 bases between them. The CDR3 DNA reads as TGTGCCAGCAGCTGGGGGCAGCTAAGCTCCTACGAGCAGTACTTC. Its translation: CASSWGQLSSYEQYF. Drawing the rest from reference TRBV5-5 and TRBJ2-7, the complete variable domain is DAGVTQSPTHLIKTRGQQVTLRCSPISGHKSVSWYQQVLGQGPQFIFQYYEKEERGRGNFPDRFSARQFPNYSSELNVNALLLGDSALYLCASSWGQLSSYEQYFGPGTRLTVT.

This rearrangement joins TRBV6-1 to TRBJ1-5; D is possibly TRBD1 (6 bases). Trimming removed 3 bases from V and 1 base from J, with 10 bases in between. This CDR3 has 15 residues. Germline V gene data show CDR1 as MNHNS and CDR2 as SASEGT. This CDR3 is CASSDGGASNQPQHF. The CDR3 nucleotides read TGTGCCAGCAGTGACGGGGGGGCGAGCAATCAGCCCCAGCATTTT.

The CDR3 sequence: CASSLLVSGTGYGYTF. CDR3 coding DNA: TGTGCCAGCAGCTTACTCGTGTCGGGGACTGGCTATGGCTACACCTTC. The chain recombines TRBV7-8 with TRBJ1-2, with D tentatively TRBD1 (5 bases). Looked up from germline, CDR1 is SGHVS and CDR2 is FQNEAQ. The germline V and J ends were trimmed by 2 bases and 4 bases, with 17 bases remaining between them. The CDR3 is made up of 16 amino acids.

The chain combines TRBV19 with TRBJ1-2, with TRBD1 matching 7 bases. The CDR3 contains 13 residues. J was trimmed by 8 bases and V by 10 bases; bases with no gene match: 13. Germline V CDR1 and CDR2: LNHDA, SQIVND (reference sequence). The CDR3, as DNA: TGTGCCACAAAGCAAGGGGGCGCGAGGGGCTACACCTTC. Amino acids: CATKQGGARGYTF.

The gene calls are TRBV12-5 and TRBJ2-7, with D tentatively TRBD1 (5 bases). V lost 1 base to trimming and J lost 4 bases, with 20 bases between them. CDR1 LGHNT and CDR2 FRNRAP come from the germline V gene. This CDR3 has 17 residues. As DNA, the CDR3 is TGTGCTAGTGGTTTGGCCATGACAGCCGAAGGGGTGTACGAGCAGTACTTC. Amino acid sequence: CASGLAMTAEGVYEQYF.

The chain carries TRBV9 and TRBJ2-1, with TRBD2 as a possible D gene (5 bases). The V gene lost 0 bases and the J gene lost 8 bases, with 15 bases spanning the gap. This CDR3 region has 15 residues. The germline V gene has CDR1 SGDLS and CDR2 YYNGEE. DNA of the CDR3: TGTGCCAGCAGCGTAGAAGAGCTAGCAATCGATGAGCAGTTCTTC. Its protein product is CASSVEELAIDEQFF.

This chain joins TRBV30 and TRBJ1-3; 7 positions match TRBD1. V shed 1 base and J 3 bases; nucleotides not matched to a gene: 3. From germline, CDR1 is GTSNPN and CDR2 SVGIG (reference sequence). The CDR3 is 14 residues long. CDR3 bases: TGTGCCTGGAGTGAAGGGGGCTATGGAAACACCATATATTTT. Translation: CAWSEGGYGNTIYF.

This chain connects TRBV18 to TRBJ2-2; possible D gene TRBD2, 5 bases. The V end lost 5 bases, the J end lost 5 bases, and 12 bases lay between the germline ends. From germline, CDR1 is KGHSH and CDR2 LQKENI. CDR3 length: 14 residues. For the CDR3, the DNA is TGTGCCAGCTCAAGGCGAGGGAGTACCGGGGAGCTGTTTTTT. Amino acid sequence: CASSRRGSTGELFF.

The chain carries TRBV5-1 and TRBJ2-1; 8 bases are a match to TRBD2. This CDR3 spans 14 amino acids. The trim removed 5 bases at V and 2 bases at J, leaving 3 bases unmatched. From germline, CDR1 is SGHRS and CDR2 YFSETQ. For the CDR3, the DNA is TGCGCCAGCAGGGCGGGAGGCGCCTACAATGAGCAGTTCTTC. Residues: CASRAGGAYNEQFF.

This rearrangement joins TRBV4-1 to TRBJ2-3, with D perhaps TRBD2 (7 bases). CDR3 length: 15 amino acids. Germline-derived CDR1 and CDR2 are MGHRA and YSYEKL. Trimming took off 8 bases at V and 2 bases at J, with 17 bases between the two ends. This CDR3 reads CASAQGRATTDTQYF. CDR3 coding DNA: TGCGCCAGCGCCCAGGGGAGGGCCACCACAGATACGCAGTATTTT.

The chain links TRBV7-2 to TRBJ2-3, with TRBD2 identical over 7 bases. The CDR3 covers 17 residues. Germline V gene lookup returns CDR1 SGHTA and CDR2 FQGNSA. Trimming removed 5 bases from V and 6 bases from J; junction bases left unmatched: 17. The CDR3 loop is CASSRGQAGTPGDTQYF. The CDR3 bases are TGTGCCAGCAGCCGCGGCCAAGCGGGGACGCCGGGGGATACGCAGTATTTT.

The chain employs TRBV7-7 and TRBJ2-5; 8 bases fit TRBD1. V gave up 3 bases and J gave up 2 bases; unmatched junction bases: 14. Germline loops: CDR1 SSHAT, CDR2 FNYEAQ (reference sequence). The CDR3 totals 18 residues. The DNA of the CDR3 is TGTGCCAGCAGCTTCGGGCAGGGGGCACAACAAAGACAAGAGACCCAGTACTTC. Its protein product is CASSFGQGAQQRQETQYF.

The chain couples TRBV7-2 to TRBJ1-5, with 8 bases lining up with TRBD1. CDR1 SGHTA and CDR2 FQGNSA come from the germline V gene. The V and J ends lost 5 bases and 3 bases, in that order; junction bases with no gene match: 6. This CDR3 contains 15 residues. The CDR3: CASSAGQANNQPQHF. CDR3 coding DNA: TGTGCCAGCAGCGCGGGACAGGCAAACAATCAGCCCCAGCATTTT.

CDR3 bases: TGTGCCAGCAGCTTTGGACAGGCAACTAATGAAAAACTGTTTTTT. Its protein is CASSFGQATNEKLFF. The V call is TRBV7-9, the J call TRBJ1-4, with 7 bases matching TRBD1. V shed 3 bases, J shed 0 bases, and the junction held 1 base outside the gene matches. The CDR3 is 15 residues long. Germline V CDR1 and CDR2: SEHNR, FQNEAQ (reference sequence).

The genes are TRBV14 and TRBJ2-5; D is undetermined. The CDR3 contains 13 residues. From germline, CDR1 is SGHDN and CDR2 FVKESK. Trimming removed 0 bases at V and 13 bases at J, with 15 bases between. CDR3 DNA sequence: TGTGCCAGCAGCCAAGACTTTAACTATCCCACGTACTTC. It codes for CASSQDFNYPTYF.

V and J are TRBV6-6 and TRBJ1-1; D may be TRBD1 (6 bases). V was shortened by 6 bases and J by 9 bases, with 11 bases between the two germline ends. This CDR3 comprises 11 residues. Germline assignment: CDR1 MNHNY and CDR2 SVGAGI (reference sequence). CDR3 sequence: CASRKDSKAFF. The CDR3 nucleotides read TGTGCCAGCAGAAAGGACAGCAAAGCTTTCTTT.

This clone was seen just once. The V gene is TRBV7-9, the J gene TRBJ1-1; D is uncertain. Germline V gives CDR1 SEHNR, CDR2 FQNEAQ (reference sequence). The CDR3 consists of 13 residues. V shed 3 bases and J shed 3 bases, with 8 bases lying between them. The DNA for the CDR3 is TGTGCCAGCAGCTTCGGCGGGGACACTGAAGCTTTCTTT. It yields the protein CASSFGGDTEAFF.

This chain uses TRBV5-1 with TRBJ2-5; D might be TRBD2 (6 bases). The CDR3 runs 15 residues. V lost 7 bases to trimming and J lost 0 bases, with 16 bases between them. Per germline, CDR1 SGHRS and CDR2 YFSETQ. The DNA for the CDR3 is TGCGCCAGCGGGCCGGGACTGGAATACCAAGAGACCCAGTACTTC. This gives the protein CASGPGLEYQETQYF. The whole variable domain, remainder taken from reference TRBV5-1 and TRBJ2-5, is KAGVTQTPRYLIKTRGQQVTLSCSPISGHRSVSWYQQTPGQGLQFLFEYFSETQRNKGNFPGRFSGRQFSNSRSEMNVSTLELGDSALYLCASGPGLEYQETQYFGPGTRLLVL.

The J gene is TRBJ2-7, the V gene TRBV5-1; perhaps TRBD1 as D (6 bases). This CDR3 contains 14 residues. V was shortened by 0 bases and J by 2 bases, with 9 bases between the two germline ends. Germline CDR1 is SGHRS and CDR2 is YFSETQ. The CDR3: CASSLAGGPYEQYF. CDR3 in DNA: TGCGCCAGCAGCTTGGCTGGGGGCCCCTACGAGCAGTACTTC.

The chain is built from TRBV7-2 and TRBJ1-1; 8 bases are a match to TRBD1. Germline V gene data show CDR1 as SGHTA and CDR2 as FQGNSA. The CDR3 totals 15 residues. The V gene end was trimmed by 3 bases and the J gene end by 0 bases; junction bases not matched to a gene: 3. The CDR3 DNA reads TGTGCCAGCAGCTTCGGACAGGGACTGAACACTGAAGCTTTCTTT. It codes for CASSFGQGLNTEAFF. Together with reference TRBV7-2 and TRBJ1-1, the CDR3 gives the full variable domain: GAGVSQSPSNKVTEKGKDVELRCDPISGHTALYWYRQSLGQGLEFLIYFQGNSAPDKSGLPSDRFSAERTGGSVSTLTIQRTQQEDSAVYLCASSFGQGLNTEAFFGQGTRLTVV.